The sample holds a few counts of the clone carrying this TCR beta chain. Its antigen is not identified. This record comes from a study of PD-L1 blockade in urothelial cancer. Study-wide results and caveats: Blood clones associated with the tumor expanded more at 3 weeks in durable-benefit patients.

V lost 2 bases and J lost 2, with 6 bases in between. This CDR3 has 14 amino acids. Germline CDR1 and CDR2: ENHRY and SYGVKD. The number of samples from each patient was between 1 and 8, taken pretreatment and on-treatment. The table came from immunoSEQ multiplex PCR; TCRdb's copy has only in-frame clones and leaves some out. The table includes approximately 65,000 clones, approximately 88% detected once. This TCR was sampled from a man between 60 and 70 years old with urothelial cancer. Sequenced here: PBMCs, sampled around atezolizumab (anti-PD-L1) treatment. The chain has TRBV10-3 and TRBJ1-4; TRBD1 is a possible D gene (5 bases). The DNA of the CDR3 is TGTGCCATCAGTGAGGGGGGGACTAATGAAAAACTGTTTTTT. Protein sequence: CAISEGGTNEKLFF.